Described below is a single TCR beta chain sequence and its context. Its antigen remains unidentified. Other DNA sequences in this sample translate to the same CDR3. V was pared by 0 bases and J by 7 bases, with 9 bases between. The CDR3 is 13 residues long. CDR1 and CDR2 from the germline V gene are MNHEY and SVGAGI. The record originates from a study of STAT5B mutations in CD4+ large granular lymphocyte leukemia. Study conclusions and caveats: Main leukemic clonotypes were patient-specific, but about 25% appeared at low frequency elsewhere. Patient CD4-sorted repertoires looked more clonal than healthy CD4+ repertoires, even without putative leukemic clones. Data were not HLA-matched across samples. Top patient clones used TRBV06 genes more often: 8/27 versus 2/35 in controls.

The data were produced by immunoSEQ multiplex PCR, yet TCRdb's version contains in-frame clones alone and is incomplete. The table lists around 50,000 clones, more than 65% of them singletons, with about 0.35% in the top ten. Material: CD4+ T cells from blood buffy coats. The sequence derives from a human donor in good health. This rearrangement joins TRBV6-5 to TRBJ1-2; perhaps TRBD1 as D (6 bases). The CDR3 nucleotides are TGTGCCAGCAGTTACTCGACAGGCGGTGGCTACACCTTC. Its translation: CASSYSTGGGYTF.